A selection of T cell receptor beta chains follows, all from one sample in a study of PD-L1 blockade in urothelial cancer. Libraries were prepared by immunoSEQ multiplex PCR; TCRdb keeps only in-frame clonotypes and omits some of them. The sample has just over 50,000 clones, approximately 84% seen once; the top ten hold approximately 16%. Sample: PBMCs, taken around atezolizumab (anti-PD-L1) treatment. These receptors were taken from a man between 60 and 70 years old with urothelial cancer. Each CDR3 is given with its conserved first and last residue. D genes are given only for firm matches. A row's size may be missing; if present it is once, few, many or a size class.

D gene: .; V gene: TRBV5-1; J gene: TRBJ1-4; clone size: .; CDR3 DNA: TGCGCCAGCAGCTTGGGACACTTCGATGCAACTAATGAAAAACTGTTTTTT; CDR3 protein: CASSLGHFDATNEKLFF
D gene: TRBD2; V gene: TRBV7-2; J gene: TRBJ2-1; clone size: .; CDR3 DNA: TGTGCCAGCAGCTTAAGGCTGGCGGGAGAGTTGTTCTTC; CDR3 protein: CASSLRLAGELFF
D gene: .; V gene: TRBV7-8; J gene: TRBJ1-2; clone size: .; CDR3 DNA: TGTGCCAGCAGCCCACAGGAACCAGCTAACTATGGCTACACCTTC; CDR3 protein: CASSPQEPANYGYTF
D gene: .; V gene: TRBV11-1; J gene: TRBJ1-5; clone size: .; CDR3 DNA: TGTGCCAGCAGCTTCGAACCGGGACATAGGGAACAGCCCCAGCATTTT; CDR3 protein: CASSFEPGHREQPQHF
D gene: TRBD1; V gene: TRBV18; J gene: TRBJ2-3; clone size: .; CDR3 DNA: TGTGCCAGCTCACGGGGACAGGCCCGCACAGATACGCAGTATTTT; CDR3 protein: CASSRGQARTDTQYF
D gene: .; V gene: TRBV5-8; J gene: TRBJ2-5; clone size: .; CDR3 DNA: TGTGCCAGCAGCCACGGACAGACCCAAGAGACCCAGTACTTC; CDR3 protein: CASSHGQTQETQYF
D gene: .; V gene: TRBV10-1; J gene: TRBJ1-1; clone size: .; CDR3 DNA: TGCGCCAGCAGCCGACAGCAGGCCTTGAACACTGAAGCTTTCTTT; CDR3 protein: CASSRQQALNTEAFF
D gene: .; V gene: TRBV2; J gene: TRBJ2-5; clone size: .; CDR3 DNA: TGTGCCAGCAGGAGGAGGACCGAGACCCAGTACTTC; CDR3 protein: CASRRRTETQYF
D gene: TRBD1; V gene: TRBV4-1; J gene: TRBJ2-5; clone size: .; CDR3 DNA: TGCGCCAGCAGCCAAGTGTTAGGGGGCGAATGGGAGACCCAGTACTTC; CDR3 protein: CASSQVLGGEWETQYF
D gene: .; V gene: TRBV5-1; J gene: TRBJ2-3; clone size: few; CDR3 DNA: TGCGCCAGCAGCTTGGGGACGCGGGACACAGATACGCAGTATTTT; CDR3 protein: CASSLGTRDTDTQYF
D gene: .; V gene: TRBV4-3; J gene: TRBJ2-5; clone size: once; CDR3 DNA: TGCGCCAGCAGCCAAGATCCTCAGGGGATGGAGGAGCAGTACTTC; CDR3 protein: CASSQDPQGMEEQYF